A single sample gave rise to the 19 T cell receptor beta chains below, sequenced in a study of blood T cell repertoires in COVID-19. The protocol was immunoSEQ multiplex PCR, while the TCRdb copy is restricted to in-frame clones and leaves out a portion. Of under 200,000 clones listed, 84% are singletons. Sequenced sample: PBMCs or T cells enriched from blood (not recorded which). The receptors were gathered from a woman in her twenties or thirties who had been exposed to COVID-19.

The V and J genes are TRBV14 and TRBJ1-2, with D perhaps matching TRBD1 (5 bases). Trimming removed 4 bases at V and 5 bases at J, with 11 bases between. The CDR3 has 13 residues. The germline V gene encodes CDR1 SGHDN and CDR2 FVKESK. The CDR3 protein is CASSRAGRYGYTF. The CDR3 DNA sequence: TGTGCCAGCAGCCGAGCAGGGCGGTATGGCTACACCTTC.

Only one count was recorded for this clone. The V and J genes are TRBV5-3 and TRBJ2-7; perhaps TRBD1 as D (5 bases). TRBV5-3 is marked as an open reading frame, function uncertain. The CDR3 consists of 13 residues. With 2 bases removed from V and 4 bases from J, the gap between germline ends came to 10 bases. The CDR3 region has the DNA TGTGCCAGAAGCTTCTACAGGAGATACGAGCAGTACTTC. Its protein product is CARSFYRRYEQYF.

As to this clone: A junction boundary mismatches the germline segment, possibly from a read error. The gene calls are TRBV7-7 and TRBJ1-3, with a possible D match to TRBD1 (5 bases). The CDR3 runs 15 residues. CDR1 and CDR2 (germline): SSHAT, FNYEAQ (reference sequence). The CDR3 DNA follows: TGTGCTAGCAGCTTAGACCAGGGCCCTGGAAACACCATATATTTT. Protein: CASSLDQGPGNTIYF.

The chain combines TRBV6-5 with TRBJ2-3; D is ambiguous. The germline V gene has CDR1 MNHEY and CDR2 SVGAGI. The CDR3 is 15 residues long. Trimming took 0 bases from V and 0 from J, leaving 7 bases between them. CDR3 nucleotides: TGTGCCAGCAGTTACTCGAGAATCAGCACAGATACGCAGTATTTT. Its protein is CASSYSRISTDTQYF.

A few counts support this clone. The chain combines TRBV29-1 with TRBJ1-2; TRBD1 might be the D (6 bases). Per germline, CDR1 SQVTM and CDR2 ANQGSEA. This CDR3 comprises 12 residues. The ends were cut back, 6 bases at V and 7 bases at J, with 15 bases in the middle. The CDR3 protein is CSVVSGAPGYTF. For the CDR3, the DNA is TGCAGCGTGGTCTCAGGGGCCCCTGGCTACACCTTC.

The rearrangement links TRBV13 to TRBJ2-1, with D possibly TRBD1 on 6 matching bases. Between the trimmed V and J ends, which lost 1 base and 8 bases, there was a span of 9 bases. This CDR3 is 13 amino acids long. Germline values: CDR1 PRHDT, CDR2 FYEKMQ (reference sequence). CDR3 in amino acids: CASSLAGVDEQFF. CDR3 nucleotide sequence: TGTGCCAGCAGCTTAGCAGGGGTGGATGAGCAGTTCTTC.

This rearrangement joins TRBV19 to TRBJ1-5; D not resolved. The V gene's germline CDR1 is LNHDA and CDR2 SQIVND (reference sequence). Trimming stripped 3 bases from V and 1 base from J, with 13 bases between. The CDR3 is 16 residues long. The CDR3 DNA sequence: TGTGCCAGTAGTATTGTCGGGGTAGGGAGCAATCAGCCCCAGCATTTT. Translating gives CASSIVGVGSNQPQHF. The full variable domain, with the rest looked up from reference TRBV19 and TRBJ1-5, is DGGITQSPKYLFRKEGQNVTLSCEQNLNHDAMYWYRQDPGQGLRLIYYSQIVNDFQKGDIAEGYSVSREKKESFPLTVTSAQKNPTAFYLCASSIVGVGSNQPQHFGDGTRLSIL.

The chain joins TRBV19 to TRBJ1-3; D possibly corresponds to TRBD1 (5 bases). CDR1 is LNHDA and CDR2 is SQIVND in the germline V gene (reference sequence). This CDR3 region has 15 residues. Trimming pared 6 bases from V and 1 base from J, leaving 13 bases between. The CDR3 DNA sequence: TGTGCCAGTAGGGGACTCCGGAATTCTGGAAACACCATATATTTT. This encodes CASRGLRNSGNTIYF.

The chain recombines TRBV6-5 with TRBJ1-2; D is possibly TRBD1 (5 bases). Deletions cut 7 bases from V and 2 bases from J, with 14 bases between. This CDR3 is built from 14 residues. Germline V gene sequence: CDR1 MNHEY, CDR2 SVGAGI. The CDR3 DNA reads TGTGCCAGCAAGTTGAAGAGACAGAACTATGGCTACACCTTC. It yields the protein CASKLKRQNYGYTF.

The rearrangement links TRBV7-9 to TRBJ1-1; no clear D. CDR3 length equals 14 residues. Looked up from germline, CDR1 is SEHNR and CDR2 is FQNEAQ (reference sequence). V was cut by 5 bases and J by 0 bases, with 10 bases left in between. CDR3 DNA sequence: TGTGCCAGCAGCCAGACTAGCGTGAACACTGAAGCTTTCTTT. Amino acids: CASSQTSVNTEAFF.

As concerns this clone: In the same sample, other DNA sequences code for this CDR3. CDR3 nucleotide sequence: TGTGCCAGCTCCATGAACACTGAAGCTTTCTTT. Protein: CASSMNTEAFF. This chain uses TRBV2 with TRBJ1-1; no definite D call. The V gene lost 8 bases and the J gene lost 0 bases, with 4 bases spanning the gap. The CDR3 totals 11 residues. Germline V gene sequence: CDR1 SNHLY, CDR2 FYNNEI.

The chain links TRBV11-2 to TRBJ1-6; maybe TRBD1 (5 bases). Germline CDR1 is SGHAT and CDR2 is FQNNGV. CDR3 length: 15 residues. The V end was cut by 5 bases, the J end by 9 bases, with 17 bases between. CDR3 sequence reads: CASSVVTGGGSPLHF. CDR3 sequence (DNA): TGTGCCAGCAGCGTGGTGACGGGGGGTGGTTCACCCCTCCACTTT.

The V call is TRBV4-3, the J call TRBJ2-3; 8 bases line up with TRBD2. In germline, CDR1 is LGHNA, CDR2 YSLEER. V lost 0 bases to trimming and J lost 3 bases; unmatched junction nucleotides: 5. This CDR3 comprises 16 residues. CDR3 coding DNA: TGCGCCAGCAGCCAAGATGGCGGGGGGAATACAGATACGCAGTATTTT. Amino acids: CASSQDGGGNTDTQYF.

The CDR3 DNA sequence: TGTGCCAGCAGCGTAGCGAGCGGGGGGCGCACAGATACGCAGTATTTT. Translating gives CASSVASGGRTDTQYF. The chain is built from TRBV9 and TRBJ2-3; TRBD2 agrees at 9 bases. There are 16 residues in the CDR3. Germline values: CDR1 SGDLS, CDR2 YYNGEE. Germline trimming cut 0 bases from V and 1 base from J; bases unmatched to any gene: 3.

J is TRBJ1-2 and V is TRBV11-2; D possibly corresponds to TRBD1 (5 bases). Between the trimmed V and J ends, which lost 7 bases and 11 bases, there was a span of 23 bases. The CDR3 consists of 14 residues. Germline V lookup: CDR1 SGHAT, CDR2 FQNNGV. In DNA, the CDR3 is TGTGCCAGCACCCAATCGGGGGGGGGTTCATTGTACACCTTC. It is translated as CASTQSGGGSLYTF.

The rearrangement uses TRBV27 and TRBJ2-1; 10 nucleotides align to TRBD1. Germline CDR1 is MNHEY and CDR2 is SMNVEV (reference sequence). The CDR3 has 15 amino acids. The V and J ends lost 1 base and 8 bases, in that order; junction bases with no gene match: 5. The CDR3 spells CASSLLGDRGHEQFF. In DNA form, the CDR3 reads TGTGCCAGCAGTTTATTAGGGGACAGGGGTCATGAGCAGTTCTTC.

The CDR3 is CAAQIGGPCSKNEQFF. The CDR3 nucleotides read TGTGCCGCCCAGATCGGGGGGCCTTGTTCCAAGAATGAGCAGTTCTTC. This chain joins TRBV24-1 and TRBJ2-1, with TRBD2 as a possible D gene (7 bases). CDR3 length equals 16 residues. Germline V gene sequence: CDR1 KGHDR, CDR2 SFDVKD. V was trimmed by 12 bases and J by 7 bases, leaving 27 bases between them.

The V call is TRBV5-1, the J call TRBJ2-5; 10 bases fit TRBD2. The germline V gene encodes CDR1 SGHRS and CDR2 YFSETQ. CDR3 size: 13 residues. V lost 7 bases to trimming and J lost 5 bases; unmatched junction nucleotides: 5. CDR3 in amino acids: CASGILAGETQYF. The CDR3 DNA follows: TGCGCCAGCGGCATACTAGCGGGGGAGACCCAGTACTTC.

This rearrangement joins TRBV15 to TRBJ2-2, with a tentative D call TRBD1 (6 bases). V shed 2 bases and J shed 6 bases, with 16 bases lying between them. The CDR3 covers 16 residues. CDR1 is LNHNV and CDR2 is YYDKDF in the germline V gene (reference sequence). CDR3 in DNA: TGTGCCACCAGCAGATTCAGGGGAGTAAAGGCCGGGGAGCTGTTTTTT. Its protein is CATSRFRGVKAGELFF.